This T cell receptor (beta chain) was captured by sequencing in a study of identical twins. General study points: Surplus twin overlap in beta out-of-frame sequences was less pronounced.

TCRdb called the 5' RACE reads again in MiXCR, with one record for every CDR3 protein. The sample yields 510,000 or so distinct CDR3 sequences, over 12% seen once. Comment on this clonotype: Its antigen is not identified.

CDR3 length: 16 amino acids. The same data also contributed to another study, on yellow fever vaccine responses in identical twins.

The origin of this receptor is a woman between 18 and 29 years old in good health. The sequenced material came from CD4+ T cells sorted from blood. The V gene is TRBV21-1, the J gene TRBJ1-2; TRBD1 is taken as the D call from the table, unchecked against the DNA. TRBV21-1 is a known pseudogene. CDR3 nucleotides: TGTGCCAGCAGCAAAGAAGGAATTGGACAGGGGAATGGCTACACCTTC. It translates to CASSKEGIGQGNGYTF.